This T cell receptor (beta chain) was recovered during a study of CD8+ T cells in alopecia areata. As for the study in general: For the treated group, dosing was oral tofacitinib at 5 to 10 mg twice daily. The SALT score measured affected scalp surface percentage in treated patients.

Study-level results: Relative to normal scalp, lesional scalp, especially alopecia totalis/universalis, showed higher clonality.

Turning to this clone: Its antigen is unknown.

cDNA serving as the sequencing template came from extracted, reverse transcribed RNA. Assay used: immunoSEQ multiplex PCR; TCRdb lists only in-frame clones, some missing. The sample gives 80,000 or so clones, around two thirds of which show up once; 23% is in the top ten. The treatment: oral pan-JAK inhibitor, 5-10 mg twice daily. This CDR3 contains 17 residues. The sequence came from a human donor with alopecia areata. The genes are TRBV1 and TRBJ2-2. TRBV1 corresponds to a pseudogene. The sample consisted of CD8+ T cells sorted from blood, taken at week 24, from a patient treated with tofacitinib. CDR3 residues: CTSSQDRRNPNTGELFF. For the CDR3, the DNA is TGCACCAGCAGCCAAGACCGCCGCAACCCGAACACCGGGGAGCTGTTTTTT.